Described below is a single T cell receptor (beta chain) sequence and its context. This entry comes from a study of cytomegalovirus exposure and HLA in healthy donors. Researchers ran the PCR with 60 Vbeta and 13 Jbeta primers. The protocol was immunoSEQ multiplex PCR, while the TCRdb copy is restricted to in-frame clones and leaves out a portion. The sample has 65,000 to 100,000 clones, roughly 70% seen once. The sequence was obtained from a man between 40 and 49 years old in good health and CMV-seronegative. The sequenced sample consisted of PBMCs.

CDR3 protein: CASSFRGQGVLQSSYNSPLHF. CDR3 in DNA: TGTGCCAGCAGTTTCCGAGGACAGGGCGTACTTCAGAGCTCCTATAATTCACCCCTCCACTTT. The V call is TRBV27, the J call TRBJ1-6; TRBD1 matches at 8 bases. The CDR3 is 21 residues long. V shed 3 bases, J shed 0 bases, and the junction held 16 bases outside the gene matches. Germline V gene sequence: CDR1 MNHEY, CDR2 SMNVEV (reference sequence).